The next 18 T cell receptor beta chains were all read from a single sample in a study of cytomegalovirus exposure and HLA in healthy donors. In the PCR, 60 Vbeta and 13 Jbeta primers were used. Method: immunoSEQ multiplex PCR; TCRdb's copy keeps in-frame clones and lacks some. The sample holds around 170,000 clones, 60% to 80% seen once. The sequencing sample was made of PBMCs. The receptor source for this set is a man in his sixties in good health and CMV-seronegative.

The rearrangement joins TRBV6-5 to TRBJ1-5; 8 bases are shared with TRBD1. CDR1 is MNHEY and CDR2 is SVGAGI in the germline V gene. This CDR3 region has 12 residues. Germline trimming cut 8 bases from V and 4 bases from J; bases unmatched to any gene: 1. DNA for the CDR3: TGTGCCAGCGGACAGGGAAATCAGCCCCAGCATTTT. It yields the protein CASGQGNQPQHF.

This sequence joins TRBV7-6 and TRBJ2-5; the D gene is possibly TRBD1 (6 bases). CDR3 length: 13 amino acids. The germline gives CDR1 SGHVS, CDR2 FNYEAQ. The germline V and J ends were trimmed by 1 base and 3 bases, with 6 bases remaining between them. The CDR3 DNA is TGTGCCAGCAGCTTAGGACAGGAAGAGACCCAGTACTTC. It encodes CASSLGQEETQYF.

The sample holds many counts of this clone. The genes are TRBV7-2 and TRBJ2-1, with TRBD2 matching 9 bases. The CDR3 length is 16 residues. Trimming at V came to 3 bases and at J to 2 bases, leaving 5 bases not matched to a gene. Germline assignment: CDR1 SGHTA and CDR2 FQGNSA. CDR3 DNA sequence: TGTGCCAGCAGCTTTGGAAGCGGGGGGACCTACAATGAGCAGTTCTTC. Protein: CASSFGSGGTYNEQFF. The whole variable domain, filled in from reference TRBV7-2 and TRBJ2-1, reads GAGVSQSPSNKVTEKGKDVELRCDPISGHTALYWYRQSLGQGLEFLIYFQGNSAPDKSGLPSDRFSAERTGGSVSTLTIQRTQQEDSAVYLCASSFGSGGTYNEQFFGPGTRLTVL.

The rearrangement links TRBV7-8 to TRBJ2-1, with 7 positions matching TRBD2. Germline CDR1 SGHVS, CDR2 FQNEAQ. This CDR3 is 17 amino acids long. V lost 5 bases and J lost 1; bases outside the gene matches: 11. The CDR3 DNA follows: TGTGCCAGCAGCCGAGCGTGGGGAGGGAAATCCTACAATGAGCAGTTCTTC. Translated: CASSRAWGGKSYNEQFF.

This clone was seen once. As DNA, the CDR3 is TGTGCCAGCAACCTCAGACACCTCTACGAGCAGTACTTC. Amino acid sequence: CASNLRHLYEQYF. This sequence joins TRBV5-6 and TRBJ2-7; no clear D. Per germline, CDR1 SGHDT and CDR2 YYEEEE. Trimming removed 6 bases at V and 3 bases at J, with 13 bases between. CDR3 size: 13 residues.

The V gene is TRBV5-4, the J gene TRBJ1-1; the match to TRBD1 covers 9 bases. In germline, CDR1 is SGHNT, CDR2 YYREEE (reference sequence). V lost 1 base, J lost 0 bases, and 4 bases stayed unmatched. The CDR3 is 16 amino acids. CDR3 nucleotide sequence: TGTGCCAGCAGCTTGAACAGGGGGCCCATGAACACTGAAGCTTTCTTT. Translating gives CASSLNRGPMNTEAFF.

This clone was seen a few times. The rearrangement links TRBV5-1 to TRBJ1-2; unclear D gene. Looked up from germline, CDR1 is SGHRS and CDR2 is YFSETQ. V was shortened by 4 bases and J by 8 bases, with 12 bases between the two germline ends. This CDR3 has 12 residues. The chain's CDR3 is CASSPAGIGYTF. CDR3 sequence (DNA): TGCGCCAGCAGCCCGGCGGGTATAGGCTACACCTTC.

The chain combines TRBV5-6 with TRBJ2-1; TRBD2 matches 7 bases. J gave up 5 bases and V 4 bases, and 6 bases lay outside the gene matches. The CDR3 has 14 residues. From germline, CDR1 is SGHDT and CDR2 YYEEEE. CDR3 in DNA: TGTGCCAGCAGCGTGGCTAGCGGTAACAATGAGCAGTTCTTC. Its translation: CASSVASGNNEQFF.

The V and J genes are TRBV5-6 and TRBJ1-4; tentative D call: TRBD1 (6 bases). The V end lost 3 bases, the J end lost 10 bases, and 13 bases lay between the germline ends. This CDR3 is 13 amino acids long. CDR1 is SGHDT, CDR2 YYEEEE, per germline. CDR3 amino acids: CASSSGTPGKLFF. The CDR3 region has the DNA TGTGCCAGCAGCTCCGGGACACCCGGAAAACTGTTTTTT.

The chain recombines TRBV9 with TRBJ1-3, with a weak D call TRBD1 (5 bases). V was trimmed by 0 bases and J by 2 bases, leaving 9 bases between them. This CDR3 region has 15 residues. Germline V gives CDR1 SGDLS, CDR2 YYNGEE. The CDR3 region is CASSVGSGTGNTIYF. In nucleotides, the CDR3 is TGTGCCAGCAGCGTAGGATCAGGGACTGGAAACACCATATATTTT. Full variable domain (outside the CDR3, taken from reference TRBV9 and TRBJ1-3): DSGVTQTPKHLITATGQRVTLRCSPRSGDLSVYWYQQSLDQGLQFLIQYYNGEERAKGNILERFSAQQFPDLHSELNLSSLELGDSALYFCASSVGSGTGNTIYFGEGSWLTVV.

The sample holds one count of this clone. CDR3 nucleotides: TGTGCCAGCAGCGTAGACAGGGGGTCGGCAGATACGCAGTATTTT. Its protein is CASSVDRGSADTQYF. The chain joins TRBV9 to TRBJ2-3; the match to TRBD1 covers 8 bases. This CDR3 is 15 amino acids long. Germline CDR1 and CDR2: SGDLS and YYNGEE. Trimming at V came to 0 bases and at J to 4 bases, leaving 4 bases not matched to a gene.

The CDR3 spells CASSSAGYQPQHF. The CDR3 DNA is TGTGCCAGCAGCTCTGCAGGGTACCAGCCCCAGCATTTT. This chain joins TRBV7-7 and TRBJ1-5, with a weak D call TRBD1 (5 bases). The CDR3 has 13 residues. Trimming removed 4 bases from V and 7 bases from J, with 11 bases in between. Germline V CDR1 and CDR2: SSHAT, FNYEAQ (reference sequence).

The chain uses TRBV27 and TRBJ1-1; 8 nucleotides align to TRBD1. The CDR3 runs 14 residues. Losses at the gene ends were 3 bases for V and 10 bases for J; bases not matched to a gene: 10. Germline CDR1 is MNHEY and CDR2 is SMNVEV (reference sequence). The CDR3 DNA follows: TGTGCCAGCAGTTTTCTTCCAGGGGGCAGGGGAGCTTTCTTT. Translating it yields CASSFLPGGRGAFF.

This rearrangement joins TRBV5-8 to TRBJ1-1, with D hard to call. The germline V gene encodes CDR1 SGHTS and CDR2 YDEGEE. V was pared by 0 bases and J by 4 bases, with 10 bases between. This CDR3 spans 14 amino acids. CDR3 coding DNA: TGTGCCAGCAGCTTGGTGTGGGAGGGCACTGAAGCTTTCTTT. It codes for CASSLVWEGTEAFF.

This chain joins TRBV7-9 and TRBJ1-1; D is ambiguous. CDR1 and CDR2 (germline): SEHNR, FQNEAQ (reference sequence). This CDR3 spans 12 amino acids. V was pared by 6 bases and J by 8 bases, with 13 bases between. CDR3: CASSSDKTEAFF. CDR3 nucleotide sequence: TGTGCCAGCAGTTCTGACAAGACAGAAGCTTTCTTT.

This clone was detected a few times. The J gene is TRBJ2-3, the V gene TRBV7-8; a weak D match, TRBD2 (5 bases). CDR1 SGHVS and CDR2 FQNEAQ come from the germline V gene. The CDR3 loop spans 16 amino acids. V was shortened by 0 bases and J by 0 bases, with 10 bases between the two germline ends. CDR3 sequence (DNA): TGTGCCAGCAGCTTAGCCCCAAGGAGGAGCACAGATACGCAGTATTTT. Protein sequence: CASSLAPRRSTDTQYF.

This clone was found a few times. The chain employs TRBV6-1 and TRBJ2-1; maybe TRBD2 (6 bases). CDR1 MNHNS and CDR2 SASEGT come from the germline V gene. CDR3 length equals 10 residues. Trimming cost V 5 bases and J 10 bases, with 6 bases left between them. The chain's CDR3 is CASSRGEQFF. The CDR3 DNA reads as TGTGCCAGCAGTCGGGGGGAGCAGTTCTTC.

The chain employs TRBV7-9 and TRBJ2-1; TRBD1 matches 8 bases. V lost 4 bases and J lost 7; bases outside the gene matches: 9. The CDR3 is made up of 15 amino acids. Germline values: CDR1 SEHNR, CDR2 FQNEAQ (reference sequence). CDR3 sequence: CASSSLGTGLNEQFF. The CDR3 DNA reads TGTGCCAGCAGCTCCCTGGGGACAGGTTTGAATGAGCAGTTCTTC. Full variable domain (missing parts from reference TRBV7-9 and TRBJ2-1): DTGVSQNPRHKITKRGQNVTFRCDPISEHNRLYWYRQTLGQGPEFLTYFQNEAQLEKSRLLSDRFSAERPKGSFSTLEIQRTEQGDSAMYLCASSSLGTGLNEQFFGPGTRLTVL.